This TCR beta chain was recorded in a study of Ad26.COV2.S vaccination and SARS-CoV-2 variants. J was trimmed by 0 bases and V by 5 bases; bases with no gene match: 6. Germline assignment: CDR1 SGHAT and CDR2 FQNNGV. The CDR3 is 16 residues long. Treatment indicated: about 20 received Ad26.COV2.S at low or high dose, single or two shots; several received placebo; per-sample allocation not given. Specimens were obtained on day 63 following the first vaccine or placebo injection. The shot given was an Ad26 vector that makes Wuhan-strain SARS-CoV-2 spike. Some clones are missing from TCRdb's copy, which holds only in-frame ones; the method was immunoSEQ multiplex PCR. The table lists about 350,000 clones, approximately 90% of them singletons.

This clonotype was obtained from a person aged 18-65 years who received the Ad26.COV2.S COVID-19 vaccine or a placebo. This chain joins TRBV11-2 and TRBJ1-3, with TRBD1 matching 8 bases. The material sequenced was peripheral blood, taken in a trial of Ad26.COV2.S vaccine versus placebo. CDR3 DNA: TGTGCCAGCAGCGCTCCGGGACAGGCCTCTGGAAACACCATATATTTT. Residues: CASSAPGQASGNTIYF.